The 25 T cell receptor beta chains below were found in one sample sequenced in a study of human thymus T cells. Thymus pieces cut out during corrective heart surgery were the tissue that was used. Repertoires were generated with immunoSEQ multiplex PCR, while TCRdb's copy carries only in-frame clones and drops some. Among tens of thousands of clones listed, over 85% were seen once. The sequencing input was thymus tissue. Source of these receptors: a girl in the first two years of life with a congenital heart defect but otherwise immunologically healthy.

V and J are TRBV5-8 and TRBJ1-5; D not certain. This CDR3 has 16 amino acids. Between the trimmed V and J ends, which lost 4 bases and 6 bases, there was a span of 20 bases. In germline, CDR1 is SGHTS, CDR2 YDEGEE. CDR3 amino acids: CASSPKIWFKVQPQHF. CDR3 coding DNA: TGTGCCAGCAGCCCCAAAATCTGGTTCAAGGTTCAGCCCCAGCATTTT.

The chain links TRBV2 to TRBJ2-3; D is uncertain. Germline assignment: CDR1 SNHLY and CDR2 FYNNEI. Trimming shortened V by 9 bases and J by 6 bases, and 7 bases separated the two germline ends. CDR3 length: 10 residues. The CDR3 nucleotides read TGTGCCAGACGGGCGGATACGCAGTATTTT. Translated: CARRADTQYF.

The chain employs TRBV21-1 and TRBJ2-3. TRBV21-1 is deemed a pseudogene. This CDR3 is 8 amino acids long. The CDR3 loop reads CDPDTQYF. CDR3 nucleotide sequence: TGTGACCCGGATACGCAGTATTTT.

The rearrangement uses TRBV9 and TRBJ2-7; 7 bases agree with TRBD2. The germline V gene has CDR1 SGDLS and CDR2 YYNGEE. Trimming took 4 bases from V and 6 from J; bases not matched to a gene: 7. The CDR3 totals 13 residues. The chain's CDR3 is CASSPQSGGEQYF. DNA of the CDR3: TGTGCCAGCAGCCCCCAGTCGGGGGGCGAGCAGTACTTC.

The rearrangement links TRBV4-2 to TRBJ2-5; weak D call: TRBD1 (5 bases). V lost 0 bases, J lost 4 bases, and 15 bases lay in between. The CDR3 totals 16 residues. Looked up from germline, CDR1 is LGHNA and CDR2 is YNFKEQ. The CDR3 region has the DNA TGTGCCAGCAGCCAAGATACAAGGGGTGGGCGAGAGACCCAGTACTTC. Translated, it gives CASSQDTRGGRETQYF.

In its sample, this clone was seen once. The chain has TRBV15 and TRBJ2-2; no firm D call. Germline values: CDR1 LNHNV, CDR2 YYDKDF (reference sequence). The V gene lost 0 bases and the J gene lost 2 bases, with 7 bases spanning the gap. This CDR3 is built from 15 residues. CDR3 DNA: TGTGCCACCAGCAGAGATAGGCTAAACACCGGGGAGCTGTTTTTT. It specifies CATSRDRLNTGELFF.

V usage is TRBV19 and J usage is TRBJ2-3; 8 nucleotides agree with TRBD1. The CDR3 is 15 residues long. Looked up from germline, CDR1 is LNHDA and CDR2 is SQIVND (reference sequence). V lost 8 bases, J lost 4 bases, and 11 bases stayed unmatched. The CDR3: CASGWGLTGADTQYF. CDR3 DNA sequence: TGTGCCAGTGGATGGGGCCTGACAGGGGCAGATACGCAGTATTTT.

The gene calls are TRBV19 and TRBJ1-5; unclear D gene. Germline CDR1 is LNHDA and CDR2 is SQIVND (reference sequence). V was cut by 5 bases and J by 4 bases, with 15 bases left in between. This CDR3 is 15 amino acids long. CDR3 loop: CASSGEGGSNQPQHF. As DNA, the CDR3 is TGTGCCAGTAGTGGGGAGGGAGGATCTAATCAGCCCCAGCATTTT.

The rearrangement uses TRBV2 and TRBJ2-5; a weak D match, TRBD1 (6 bases). V was clipped by 3 bases and J by 1 base, with 6 bases between them. Germline V gives CDR1 SNHLY, CDR2 FYNNEI. The CDR3 consists of 13 residues. The CDR3 is CASSDRGQETQYF. The CDR3 bases are TGTGCCAGCAGTGACAGGGGCCAAGAGACCCAGTACTTC.

The chain couples TRBV7-3 to TRBJ1-1; D is undetermined. The CDR3 extends over 17 amino acids. V lost 5 bases, J lost 1 base, and 20 bases lay in between. In germline, CDR1 is SGHTA, CDR2 FQGTGA. Here the CDR3 reads CASSPIRVSPANTEAFF. In DNA form, the CDR3 reads TGTGCCAGCAGCCCAATCCGAGTTTCCCCGGCGAACACTGAAGCTTTCTTT.

The chain joins TRBV7-2 to TRBJ2-1; the D is unclear. Deletions cut 2 bases from V and 10 bases from J, with 9 bases between. The CDR3 has 12 residues. CDR1 and CDR2 (germline): SGHTA, FQGNSA. CDR3 sequence reads: CASSLSGREQFF. Written as DNA, the CDR3 is TGTGCCAGCAGCTTAAGTGGTCGGGAGCAGTTCTTC.

The chain combines TRBV11-2 with TRBJ2-1; 8 nucleotides match TRBD2. This CDR3 spans 14 amino acids. Germline V gives CDR1 SGHAT, CDR2 FQNNGV. Losses at the gene ends were 2 bases for V and 12 bases for J; bases not matched to a gene: 9. CDR3 nucleotides: TGTGCCAGCAGCTTAAGTGGGCGGGGGGTAGCGCAGTTCTTC. Translated: CASSLSGRGVAQFF.

The V call is TRBV18, the J call TRBJ2-3; no firm D call. The V gene's germline CDR1 is KGHSH and CDR2 LQKENI. There are 16 residues in the CDR3. Trimming took off 3 bases at V and 0 bases at J, with 13 bases between the two ends. Here the CDR3 DNA reads TGTGCCAGCTCACCTTGGACGTCCACTAGCACAGATACGCAGTATTTT. The encoded protein is CASSPWTSTSTDTQYF.

This chain connects TRBV4-2 to TRBJ2-7; 12 bases agree with TRBD2. This CDR3 has 16 residues. Germline CDR1 and CDR2: LGHNA and YNFKEQ. V was pared by 4 bases and J by 5 bases, with 9 bases of the junction left unmatched. The CDR3 DNA is TGTGCCAGCAGCCTCGGTCTAGCGGGAGGGATAAACGAGCAGTACTTC. It specifies CASSLGLAGGINEQYF.

The V gene is TRBV7-6, the J gene TRBJ1-4; D is possibly TRBD1 (6 bases). The V gene lost 5 bases and the J gene lost 7 bases, with 20 bases spanning the gap. The CDR3 is 16 residues long. The germline V gene has CDR1 SGHVS and CDR2 FNYEAQ. This CDR3 is CASSPSPGASGEKLFF. In DNA, the CDR3 is TGTGCCAGCAGCCCCTCTCCAGGGGCGTCAGGTGAAAAACTGTTTTTT.

The chain has TRBV10-3 and TRBJ2-1; TRBD2 agrees at 11 bases. The CDR3 length is 16 residues. The J segment lost 0 bases and the V segment lost 7 bases, leaving 5 bases of the junction unmatched. The germline V gene encodes CDR1 ENHRY and CDR2 SYGVKD. The CDR3 loop reads CAINLSGRASYNEQFF. DNA for the CDR3: TGTGCCATCAACCTTAGCGGGAGGGCCTCCTACAATGAGCAGTTCTTC.

The genes are TRBV2 and TRBJ2-1; no reliable D call. V was cut by 3 bases and J by 0 bases, with 6 bases left in between. The CDR3 runs to 14 residues. Per germline, CDR1 SNHLY and CDR2 FYNNEI. CDR3 residues: CASSETYSYNEQFF. For the CDR3, the DNA is TGTGCCAGCAGTGAGACTTACTCCTACAATGAGCAGTTCTTC.

This rearrangement joins TRBV14 to TRBJ2-3, with TRBD1 matching 10 bases. The junction had 8 bases not matched to a gene; V was cut back by 3 bases and J by 5 bases. This CDR3 is built from 16 residues. Germline V lookup: CDR1 SGHDN, CDR2 FVKESK. CDR3 amino acids: CASSHTGTGVEDTQYF. CDR3 nucleotide sequence: TGTGCCAGCAGCCACACAGGGACAGGGGTCGAAGATACGCAGTATTTT.

The chain combines TRBV4-2 with TRBJ1-1; 9 bases match TRBD1. This CDR3 is 14 amino acids long. Per germline, CDR1 LGHNA and CDR2 YNFKEQ. V was pared by 7 bases and J by 7 bases, with 10 bases of the junction left unmatched. CDR3 sequence: CASNGGTGWGEAFF. The CDR3 DNA reads TGTGCCAGCAATGGGGGGACAGGGTGGGGTGAAGCTTTCTTT.

V is TRBV27 and J is TRBJ2-2, with 13 positions matching TRBD2. Trimming removed 6 bases from V and 1 base from J; junction bases left unmatched: 2. The CDR3 runs 16 residues. Per the germline V gene, CDR1 is MNHEY and CDR2 is SMNVEV (reference sequence). In DNA form, the CDR3 reads TGTGCCAGCAGAGGGACTAGCGGGAAGAACACCGGGGAGCTGTTTTTT. This codes for CASRGTSGKNTGELFF.

CDR3 DNA sequence: TGTGCCAGCAGCGCTCAACTAATGCGGGAGGCCCTTAGGAATGAGCAGTTCTTC. Amino acid sequence: CASSAQLMREALRNEQFF. The chain carries TRBV14 and TRBJ2-1; 8 nucleotides line up with TRBD2. Germline trimming cut 5 bases from V and 7 bases from J; bases unmatched to any gene: 19. Germline CDR1 and CDR2: SGHDN and FVKESK. The CDR3 has 18 residues.

This sequence joins TRBV4-3 and TRBJ1-2; D perhaps matches TRBD1 (6 bases). Per germline, CDR1 LGHNA and CDR2 YSLEER. Trimming cost V 4 bases and J 1 base, with 13 bases left between them. The CDR3 runs to 15 residues. CDR3 sequence (DNA): TGCGCCAGCAGCCGAGAGACAGGCGATAACTATGGCTACACCTTC. Translating it yields CASSRETGDNYGYTF.

V and J are TRBV20-1 and TRBJ2-3, with D unclear. The germline V gene has CDR1 DFQATT and CDR2 SNEGSKA (reference sequence). The CDR3 spans 9 residues. V lost 4 bases and J 6 bases, leaving 2 bases between the germline ends. The CDR3: CSATDTQYF. CDR3 DNA: TGCAGTGCTACTGATACGCAGTATTTT.

The gene calls are TRBV7-2 and TRBJ1-2, with D unclear. This CDR3 comprises 13 residues. Per germline, CDR1 SGHTA and CDR2 FQGNSA. Trimming removed 3 bases from V and 0 bases from J, with 5 bases in between. The DNA of the CDR3 is TGTGCCAGCAGCTTCGGACCTAACTATGGCTACACCTTC. Amino acids: CASSFGPNYGYTF.

The chain recombines TRBV9 with TRBJ1-1; 8 nucleotides match TRBD1. The CDR3 runs 22 residues. V was pared by 3 bases and J by 0 bases, with 25 bases of the junction left unmatched. The germline gives CDR1 SGDLS, CDR2 YYNGEE. CDR3 residues: CASSALGTGNFEVLLMNTEAFF. In DNA, the CDR3 is TGTGCCAGCAGCGCCCTCGGGACAGGAAACTTTGAGGTACTCCTCATGAACACTGAAGCTTTCTTT.